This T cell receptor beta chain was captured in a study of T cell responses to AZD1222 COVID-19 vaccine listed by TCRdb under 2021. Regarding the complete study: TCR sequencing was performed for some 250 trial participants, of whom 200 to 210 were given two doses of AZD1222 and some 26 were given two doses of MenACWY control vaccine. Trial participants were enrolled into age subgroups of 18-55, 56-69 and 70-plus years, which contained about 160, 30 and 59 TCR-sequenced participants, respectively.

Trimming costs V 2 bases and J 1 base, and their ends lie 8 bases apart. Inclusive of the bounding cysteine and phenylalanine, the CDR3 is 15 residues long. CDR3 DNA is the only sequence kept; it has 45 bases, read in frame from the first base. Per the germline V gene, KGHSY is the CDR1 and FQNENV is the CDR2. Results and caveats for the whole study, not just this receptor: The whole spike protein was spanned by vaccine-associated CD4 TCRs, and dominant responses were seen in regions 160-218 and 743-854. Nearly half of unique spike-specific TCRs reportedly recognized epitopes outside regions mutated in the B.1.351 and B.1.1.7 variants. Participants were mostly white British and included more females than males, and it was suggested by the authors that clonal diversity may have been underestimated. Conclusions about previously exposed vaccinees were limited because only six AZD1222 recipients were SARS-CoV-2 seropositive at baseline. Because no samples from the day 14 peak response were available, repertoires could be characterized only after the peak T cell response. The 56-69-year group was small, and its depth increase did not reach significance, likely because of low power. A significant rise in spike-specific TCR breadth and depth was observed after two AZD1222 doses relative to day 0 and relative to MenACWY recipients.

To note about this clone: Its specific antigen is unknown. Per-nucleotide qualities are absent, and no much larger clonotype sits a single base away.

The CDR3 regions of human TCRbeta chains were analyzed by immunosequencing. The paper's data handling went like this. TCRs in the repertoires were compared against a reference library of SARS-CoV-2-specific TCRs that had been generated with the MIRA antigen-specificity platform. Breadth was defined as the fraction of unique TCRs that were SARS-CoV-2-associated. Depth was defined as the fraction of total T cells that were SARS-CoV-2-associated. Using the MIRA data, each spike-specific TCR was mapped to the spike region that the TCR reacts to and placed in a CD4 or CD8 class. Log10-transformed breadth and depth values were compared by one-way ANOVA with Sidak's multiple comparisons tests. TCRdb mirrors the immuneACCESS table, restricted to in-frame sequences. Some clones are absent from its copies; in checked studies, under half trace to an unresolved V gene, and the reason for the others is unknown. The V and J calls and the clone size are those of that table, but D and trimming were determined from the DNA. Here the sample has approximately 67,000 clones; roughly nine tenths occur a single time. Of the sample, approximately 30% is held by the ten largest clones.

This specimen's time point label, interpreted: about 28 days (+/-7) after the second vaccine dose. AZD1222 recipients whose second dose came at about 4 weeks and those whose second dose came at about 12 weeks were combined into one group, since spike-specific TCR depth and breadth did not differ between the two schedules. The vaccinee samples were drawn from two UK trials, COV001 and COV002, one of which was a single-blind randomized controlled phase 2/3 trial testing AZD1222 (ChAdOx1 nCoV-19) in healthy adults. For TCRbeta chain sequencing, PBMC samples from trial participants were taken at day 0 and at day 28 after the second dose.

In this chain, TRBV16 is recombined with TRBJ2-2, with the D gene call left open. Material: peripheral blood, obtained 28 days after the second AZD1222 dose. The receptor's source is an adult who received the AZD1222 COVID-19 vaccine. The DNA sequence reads TGTGCCAGCAGCCAAACTATAGGGAACACCGGGGAGCTGTTTTTT. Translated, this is CASSQTIGNTGELFF.